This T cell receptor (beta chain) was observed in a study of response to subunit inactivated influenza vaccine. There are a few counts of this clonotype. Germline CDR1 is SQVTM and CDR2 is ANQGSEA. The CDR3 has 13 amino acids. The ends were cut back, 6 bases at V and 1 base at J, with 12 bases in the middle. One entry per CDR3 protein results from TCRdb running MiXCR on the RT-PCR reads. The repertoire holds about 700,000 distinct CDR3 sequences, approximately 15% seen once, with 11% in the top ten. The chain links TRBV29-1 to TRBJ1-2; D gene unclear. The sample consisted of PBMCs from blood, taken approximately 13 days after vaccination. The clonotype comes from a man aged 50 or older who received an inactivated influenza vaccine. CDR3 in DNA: TGCAGCGTGTATAGCGCCGTTAACTATGGCTACACCTTC. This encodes CSVYSAVNYGYTF.